This TCR beta chain was sequenced in a study of regulatory T cells in long-lasting Graves disease (dated by TCRdb to 2020 to 2022). As for the study more broadly: Patients with newly diagnosed Graves' disease had been on antithyroid drugs for under 3 months. A total of around 35 samples underwent TCR sequencing, from about 13 patients with persistent Graves' disease and approximately 20 patients with newly diagnosed Graves' disease. The study was registered as a clinical trial and conducted in China. Patients with persistent Graves' disease were compared with patients with newly diagnosed Graves' disease using TCR sequencing and RNA sequencing of peripheral blood.

Per the germline V gene, SGHRS is the CDR1 and YFSETQ is the CDR2. The V end loses 0 bases and the J end loses 0 bases, and a stretch of 16 bases separates them. Spanning cysteine to phenylalanine, the CDR3 consists of 18 amino acids. Only the CDR3 region is kept as DNA, spanning 54 bases read in frame from base 1. A remark on this clonotype: This clone's antigen is unknown. No clone much larger than this one lies a single base away; base qualities are absent.

According to the study, the label for this sample's time point signals: newly diagnosed GD, antithyroid drugs for less than 3 months. RNA was extracted from PBMCs in TRIzol for both TCR sequencing and RNA sequencing. Graves' disease was diagnosed according to American Thyroid Association guidelines. Patients were recruited from an endocrinology department in Xi'an, China. Each patient gave roughly 10 milliliters of peripheral blood, collected in an EDTA anticoagulant tube. PBMCs were isolated by Ficoll Paque Plus density gradient separation without further T cell sorting. An Agilent 2100 Bioanalyzer and agarose gel were used to assess RNA quality, and a NanoDrop 2000 was used to measure RNA concentration. Points the paper makes about the study in general: Compared with newly diagnosed patients, persistent Graves' disease patients had lower TCR Shannon entropy and fewer highly expanded clones, which suggests clonal expansion. Only the TCR beta chain was sequenced and analyzed. The authors noted that the small sample size was a limitation that may lower accuracy. Peripheral blood alone was examined, since thyroid tissue, which constituted the primary lesion, could not be accessed. Preferential use of TRBV28, TRBJ1-2 and TRBJ2-5 was observed in persistent disease, whereas TRBV20-1 and TRBJ2-1 were favored in newly diagnosed disease. A larger number of public clonotypes was shared among persistent patients (more than 2,500) than among newly diagnosed patients (roughly 980).

Library preparation employed multiplex PCR. Instrument used: Illumina HiSeq 4000. TCR beta libraries were built with iRepertoire HTBI primers and Arm-PCR amplification of CDR3 regions. Before sequencing, the PCR products went through gel purification. As for the original processing: A total of 62 TRBV and some 15 TRBJ segments were identified across samples and were used for gene usage analysis of CDR3 amino acid clonotypes. Filtered high-quality paired reads were merged into contigs using COPE and FqMerger. BLAST was used to align contigs to IMGT TRBV, TRBD and TRBJ reference genes, and CDR3 was defined according to IMGT. Clonotypes above 0.1% frequency were classified as highly expanded clones. Repertoire diversity was measured by Shannon entropy, and V-J evenness by the Gini coefficient. Clonotypes shared by more than one individual were considered public. Clones were called with MiXCR by TCRdb after fastp trimmed the public reads at Q25, and only in-frame beta chains were retained. Rows with one shared CDR3 protein collapse into an entry with the most common genes and DNA. For this entry, the V and J calls and clone size follow TCRdb and not the study's own pipeline. The sample table holds roughly 500,000 distinct CDR3 sequences, of which approximately 13% were seen once. Under 10% of the sample belongs to the ten largest clones.

In addition, the sample was reused for a study of T cells in Graves' hyperthyroidism and ophthalmopathy. The second study, in turn, reports: Graves' hyperthyroidism was defined as stable when no progression to ophthalmopathy occurred over 18 months of follow-up. The hyperthyroidism patients were between 18 and 65 years old and newly diagnosed, with a disease duration of less than 2 months. Patients with uncontrolled infections, other autoimmune diseases, pregnancy or lactation were excluded. Diagnoses were based on clinical symptoms, serum thyroxine and TRAb, thyroid ultrasound and orbital computed tomography. The TCR CDR3 was subjected to a first round of RT-PCR using the HTBI primer set and the Qiagen OneStep RT-PCR kit. Most expanded thyroid clonotypes (frequency above 0.001) were also found in blood, which suggests that blood repertoires may mirror thyroid immune responses. Ophthalmopathy was separated from stable hyperthyroidism by a 13 V-J signature model, with around 90% sensitivity and about 84% specificity obtained in cross-validation and 80%/75% obtained in testing. In validation, the model predicted progression to ophthalmopathy with just under 71% sensitivity and less than 75% specificity, a median of about six months before onset. A discovery cohort of 95 to 100 patients, 43 with Graves' ophthalmopathy and 57 with stable Graves' hyperthyroidism, was used to find distinguishing TCR V-J signatures. Whether ophthalmopathy could be predicted prospectively was tested in an independent validation cohort made up of roughly 20 hyperthyroidism patients plus 17 patients who later progressed to ophthalmopathy. For training and testing, the roughly 93 patients in the discovery cohort were randomly divided in a 7:3 ratio. In addition, the study compared T-cell repertoires in thyroid tissue and in blood from five or six Graves' hyperthyroidism patients. Once sampling was done, hyperthyroidism patients were given methimazole at a starting dose of 30 mg daily, whereas ophthalmopathy patients were given high-dose intravenous methylprednisolone. Libraries were constructed in a second round of multiplex PCR, after which size selection and purification were performed. Libraries were sequenced paired-end with 100 bp reads on an Illumina HiSeq2000. SOAPnuke was used to process the raw data, throwing out any read that contained adapters or uncalled bases, had a mean Phred below 15, or lacked an exact constant-primer or identifier match. COPE v1.2.5 was used to merge the high-quality paired reads, and each unique nucleotide sequence was defined as a clonotype. Clonotypes were aligned to IMGT TRBV, TRBD and TRBJ reference segments using MiTCR v1.1. The analysis included only V-J combinations with a frequency above 0.0001, which together covered 99% to 99.2% of the repertoires. A TCS score was defined as the ratio of F50 (clonal expansion) to E x V (chaos), with BLOSUM62-based TCRdist applied between CDR3 peptides within each V-J. Welch's t-statistics and random forest reduced around 520 V-J features to roughly 13, which were used in a naive Bayes classifier (R e1071). Sample size was not statistically predetermined, and investigators were not blinded to group allocation. TCR Vbeta CDR3 sequencing of 135 peripheral blood samples (over 40 ophthalmopathy, 75 to 85 hyperthyroidism and roughly 17 progressor patients) is reported in the paper.

The specimen was peripheral blood mononuclear cells (PBMCs), collected at new diagnosis, from a patient treated with antithyroid drugs. The sequence is built from TRBV5-1 and TRBJ1-3, with TRBD1 tentatively as D gene (5 bases match). This clonotype was sampled from a young man with Graves disease. Donor details come from another sample of the same person, matched by shared clones. The nucleotide sequence is TGCGCCAGCAGCTTGGGAGCCTTTTCGGGGGACTCTGGAAACACCATATATTTT. This codes for CASSLGAFSGDSGNTIYF.